Each of the 2 T cell receptor beta chains below was sequenced from the same sample in a study of PD-1 blockade in classical Hodgkin lymphoma. Assay used: immunoSEQ multiplex PCR; TCRdb lists only in-frame clones, some missing. The table lists 80,000 to 100,000 clones, more than 85% of them singletons. Time point defined: cycle 4 day 1 (C4D1), after 6 weeks of nivolumab. No patient escaped relapse after autologous stem cell transplantation, and brentuximab vedotin exposure varied. The material was peripheral blood mononuclear cells (PBMCs), obtained before the fourth cycle of nivolumab. The receptor source for this set is a human donor with classical Hodgkin lymphoma.

The rearrangement joins TRBV28 to TRBJ2-7; D not certain. Trimming cost V 7 bases and J 4 bases, with 17 bases left between them. Germline V lookup: CDR1 MDHEN, CDR2 SYDVKM. The CDR3 is made up of 14 amino acids. This chain's CDR3 is CASKQLRPPYEQYF. The CDR3 nucleotides are TGTGCCAGCAAACAGCTTCGACCACCGTACGAGCAGTACTTC.

The chain couples TRBV6-1 to TRBJ2-3, with D tentatively TRBD2 (5 bases). This CDR3 contains 15 residues. With 1 base removed from V and 4 bases from J, the gap between germline ends came to 12 bases. Per germline, CDR1 MNHNS and CDR2 SASEGT. DNA for the CDR3: TGTGCCAGCAGTGAAGGAGGGCACTCGTCAGATACGCAGTATTTT. Protein: CASSEGGHSSDTQYF.